Listed below are T cell receptor beta chains from one sample, sequenced in a study of shared clonotypes between healthy human individuals. Only in-frame clones appear in the TCRdb table, and some are missing; sequencing was by immunoSEQ multiplex PCR. The repertoire holds 450,000 to 550,000 clones, with about four fifths as singletons. The sequenced material came from PBMCs. These receptors were collected from a woman aged 40 to 55 in good health. Some clones in this sample may be carry-over from other donors' samples. CDR3s include the opening cysteine and the closing phenylalanine or tryptophan. A D gene is named only where the DNA matches it firmly. Clone size, where shown, is once, few, many, or a class for clones that have expanded.

CDR3 DNA: TGTGCCAGCAGCTTGACGCACAGCGATAATCAGCCCCAGCATTTT
CDR3 protein: CASSLTHSDNQPQHF
V gene: TRBV7-8
J gene: TRBJ1-5
clone size: -
D gene: -

CDR3 DNA: TGTGCCAGCAGCTTCTTAGCGGGAGGCCCAGATACGCAGTATTTT
CDR3 protein: CASSFLAGGPDTQYF
V gene: TRBV7-3
J gene: TRBJ2-3
clone size: few
D gene: TRBD2

CDR3 DNA: TGTGCTAGTGGGTTGAGGTCTAATCAGCCCCAGCATTTT
CDR3 protein: CASGLRSNQPQHF
V gene: TRBV12-5
J gene: TRBJ1-5
clone size: -
D gene: -

CDR3 DNA: TGTGCCAGCAGCTTAATCACTAGCGGAGACAATGAGCAGTTCTTC
CDR3 protein: CASSLITSGDNEQFF
V gene: TRBV7-2
J gene: TRBJ2-1
clone size: -
D gene: TRBD2

CDR3 DNA: TGTGCCAGCAGTGAAATTAGGGGGCGCGGCTATGGCTACACCTTC
CDR3 protein: CASSEIRGRGYGYTF
V gene: TRBV2
J gene: TRBJ1-2
clone size: -
D gene: TRBD1

CDR3 DNA: TGTGCCAGCAGCCAAGATGGGACGGTCAATGAAGCTTTCTTT
CDR3 protein: CASSQDGTVNEAFF
V gene: TRBV4-2
J gene: TRBJ1-1
clone size: -
D gene: -

CDR3 DNA: TGTGCCAGTAGTATCGGCCCCGCGAGGGGAGAGACCCAGTACTTC
CDR3 protein: CASSIGPARGETQYF
V gene: TRBV19
J gene: TRBJ2-5
clone size: -
D gene: -

CDR3 DNA: TGTGCCAGCAGCGTAGCCGGGGCAGGGCCGGATACGCAGTATTTT
CDR3 protein: CASSVAGAGPDTQYF
V gene: TRBV9
J gene: TRBJ2-3
clone size: -
D gene: -

CDR3 DNA: TGTGCCAGCAGCTTAGGACAGAATAATGAAAAACTGTTTTTT
CDR3 protein: CASSLGQNNEKLFF
V gene: TRBV7-2
J gene: TRBJ1-4
clone size: -
D gene: -

CDR3 DNA: TGTGCCAGCAGCTTAGGACTCACCGAGGATACGCAGTATTTT
CDR3 protein: CASSLGLTEDTQYF
V gene: TRBV7-2
J gene: TRBJ2-3
clone size: -
D gene: -

CDR3 DNA: TGTGCCAGCAGCGTAGGGATGTGGGGCAATGAGCAGTTCTTC
CDR3 protein: CASSVGMWGNEQFF
V gene: TRBV9
J gene: TRBJ2-1
clone size: -
D gene: -

CDR3 DNA: TGTGCCAGCAGCTCAATATTAGCGGGAGTATTCTACAATGAGCAGTTCTTC
CDR3 protein: CASSSILAGVFYNEQFF
V gene: TRBV5-4
J gene: TRBJ2-1
clone size: -
D gene: TRBD2

CDR3 DNA: TGTGCCAGCAGCTTGCGCGGGGGGAGCTCTGGGGCCAACGTCCTGACTTTC
CDR3 protein: CASSLRGGSSGANVLTF
V gene: TRBV5-8
J gene: TRBJ2-6
clone size: -
D gene: TRBD2

CDR3 DNA: TGTGCCAGCAGCGGGAGTGAGTACAATGAGCAGTTCTTC
CDR3 protein: CASSGSEYNEQFF
V gene: TRBV6-5
J gene: TRBJ2-1
clone size: once
D gene: -

CDR3 DNA: TGTGCCAGCAGCCTGGGGGTCCCGGGACAGGGTTCACCCCTCCACTTT
CDR3 protein: CASSLGVPGQGSPLHF
V gene: TRBV7-9
J gene: TRBJ1-6
clone size: -
D gene: TRBD1

CDR3 DNA: TGCGCCAGCAGCGCCGACGTGGGCAACGTCCTGACTTTC
CDR3 protein: CASSADVGNVLTF
V gene: TRBV5-1
J gene: TRBJ2-6
clone size: few
D gene: -

CDR3 DNA: TGTGCCAGCAGTGATGATACTAGCGGGAGGAATGAGCAGTTCTTC
CDR3 protein: CASSDDTSGRNEQFF
V gene: TRBV2
J gene: TRBJ2-1
clone size: -
D gene: TRBD2

CDR3 DNA: TGTGCCAGCAGTGTCGACAGGGGGTATGGCTACACCTTC
CDR3 protein: CASSVDRGYGYTF
V gene: TRBV6-1
J gene: TRBJ1-2
clone size: -
D gene: TRBD1

CDR3 DNA: TGTGCCAGCAGCCCACAGGGGGCCGGAACTGAAGCTTTCTTT
CDR3 protein: CASSPQGAGTEAFF
V gene: TRBV5-4
J gene: TRBJ1-1
clone size: -
D gene: TRBD1

CDR3 DNA: TGTGCCAGCAGCTTAGTTCGCGGGAGGAGAGACGAGCAGTACTTC
CDR3 protein: CASSLVRGRRDEQYF
V gene: TRBV11-2
J gene: TRBJ2-7
clone size: few
D gene: TRBD2

CDR3 DNA: TGTGCCAGCTCGGGGACAGCTAACTATGGCTACACCTTC
CDR3 protein: CASSGTANYGYTF
V gene: TRBV18
J gene: TRBJ1-2
clone size: -
D gene: TRBD1

CDR3 DNA: TGTGCCAGCAGTTTAATCTGGTCGTCTAGCGTTAACCAAGAGACCCAGTACTTC
CDR3 protein: CASSLIWSSSVNQETQYF
V gene: TRBV28
J gene: TRBJ2-5
clone size: -
D gene: -

CDR3 DNA: TGTGCCAGCAGCTTACCCCGACGAAGCGGGGATGAGCAGTTCTTC
CDR3 protein: CASSLPRRSGDEQFF
V gene: TRBV7-2
J gene: TRBJ2-1
clone size: -
D gene: TRBD2

CDR3 DNA: TGTGCCAGCACCCTAGGGGTCCTTGAGCAGTTCTTC
CDR3 protein: CASTLGVLEQFF
V gene: TRBV6-1
J gene: TRBJ2-1
clone size: -
D gene: -

CDR3 DNA: TGTGCCAGCAGTCAACCGGGGAACAGGATCCCCAACAATGAGCAGTTCTTC
CDR3 protein: CASSQPGNRIPNNEQFF
V gene: TRBV14
J gene: TRBJ2-1
clone size: -
D gene: -

CDR3 DNA: TGTGCCAGCGAACTCAGCCCCTACTCTGGAAACACCATATATTTT
CDR3 protein: CASELSPYSGNTIYF
V gene: TRBV6-1
J gene: TRBJ1-3
clone size: -
D gene: -

CDR3 DNA: TGTGCCAGCAGCTTAACCCGGGACAGAGCCAATGAGCAGTTCTTC
CDR3 protein: CASSLTRDRANEQFF
V gene: TRBV7-3
J gene: TRBJ2-1
clone size: -
D gene: TRBD1

CDR3 DNA: TGTGCCAGCAGTCCGGAGCGTTACCGGGCTGGCTACACCTTC
CDR3 protein: CASSPERYRAGYTF
V gene: TRBV6-5
J gene: TRBJ1-2
clone size: -
D gene: -

CDR3 DNA: TGTGCCAGCAGCTCATTCAGGGGTCCCTACGAGCAGTACTTC
CDR3 protein: CASSSFRGPYEQYF
V gene: TRBV6-1
J gene: TRBJ2-7
clone size: -
D gene: -

CDR3 DNA: TGTGCCAGCAGCCGGACTAGCGGGAGAGGGGGTACGCAGTATTTT
CDR3 protein: CASSRTSGRGGTQYF
V gene: TRBV11-3
J gene: TRBJ2-3
clone size: -
D gene: TRBD2

CDR3 DNA: TGTGCCACCATCTCCAACGCCGGGGAGCTGTTTTTT
CDR3 protein: CATISNAGELFF
V gene: TRBV15
J gene: TRBJ2-2
clone size: -
D gene: -

CDR3 DNA: TGTGCCAGTAGTTTAAGGACAGGATCCTATAATTCACCCCTCCACTTT
CDR3 protein: CASSLRTGSYNSPLHF
V gene: TRBV28
J gene: TRBJ1-6
clone size: few
D gene: TRBD1

CDR3 DNA: TGTGCCAGCAGTTTATCGTGGGGACAAAGACCGGGGAACACTGAAGCTTTCTTT
CDR3 protein: CASSLSWGQRPGNTEAFF
V gene: TRBV27
J gene: TRBJ1-1
clone size: once
D gene: -

CDR3 DNA: TGTGCCAGCAGCCTATGGAGCGGGGGAGACAATGAGCAGTTCTTC
CDR3 protein: CASSLWSGGDNEQFF
V gene: TRBV9
J gene: TRBJ2-1
clone size: -
D gene: TRBD2

CDR3 DNA: TGCGCCAGCAGCTTGGGGACCCAAGAGACCCAGTACTTC
CDR3 protein: CASSLGTQETQYF
V gene: TRBV5-1
J gene: TRBJ2-5
clone size: -
D gene: -

CDR3 DNA: TGTGCCAGCAGCTTAAGACCCAAACTAGCGGGGGGGACAGATACGCAGTATTTT
CDR3 protein: CASSLRPKLAGGTDTQYF
V gene: TRBV5-4
J gene: TRBJ2-3
clone size: once
D gene: TRBD2

CDR3 DNA: TGTGCCAGCAGCTTGGCCTCGGCGACCGAAGGGGATACGCAGTATTTT
CDR3 protein: CASSLASATEGDTQYF
V gene: TRBV5-4
J gene: TRBJ2-3
clone size: -
D gene: -

CDR3 DNA: TGTGCCAGCAGTTTCCTCGACAGGCCACAAGAGACCCAGTACTTC
CDR3 protein: CASSFLDRPQETQYF
V gene: TRBV28
J gene: TRBJ2-5
clone size: -
D gene: -

CDR3 DNA: TGTGCCAGCAGTTTTGACAGGCAGAACACTGAAGCTTTCTTT
CDR3 protein: CASSFDRQNTEAFF
V gene: TRBV6-1
J gene: TRBJ1-1
clone size: -
D gene: -

CDR3 DNA: TGTGCCATCGGGCCCTATGGCTACACCTTC
CDR3 protein: CAIGPYGYTF
V gene: TRBV28
J gene: TRBJ1-2
clone size: -
D gene: -

CDR3 DNA: TGTGCCAGCAGCGTGGGGCGATTATCCTACAATGAGCAGTTCTTC
CDR3 protein: CASSVGRLSYNEQFF
V gene: TRBV9
J gene: TRBJ2-1
clone size: -
D gene: -

CDR3 DNA: TGTGCCAGCTCACCGGCTTTTAATGAAAAACTGTTTTTT
CDR3 protein: CASSPAFNEKLFF
V gene: TRBV18
J gene: TRBJ1-4
clone size: -
D gene: -

CDR3 DNA: TGCGCCAGCAGTGACATCGTAGGGGAGCAGTACTTC
CDR3 protein: CASSDIVGEQYF
V gene: TRBV10-1
J gene: TRBJ2-7
clone size: few
D gene: -

CDR3 DNA: TGTGCCAGCAGCTTGACGTCCCGTGAGCAGTTCTTC
CDR3 protein: CASSLTSREQFF
V gene: TRBV5-4
J gene: TRBJ2-1
clone size: -
D gene: -

CDR3 DNA: TGTGCCAGCAGTTTAGTCGGTTTAGCTAACTATGGCTACACCTTC
CDR3 protein: CASSLVGLANYGYTF
V gene: TRBV28
J gene: TRBJ1-2
clone size: -
D gene: -

CDR3 DNA: TGTGCCAGCAGCTTAGAAGGAGCGGGGGCCTCTTGGGACATTCAGTACTTC
CDR3 protein: CASSLEGAGASWDIQYF
V gene: TRBV7-8
J gene: TRBJ2-4
clone size: many
D gene: TRBD2

CDR3 DNA: TGTGCCAGCAGCCCAGATGGTTCACCCGACTACGAGCAGTACTTC
CDR3 protein: CASSPDGSPDYEQYF
V gene: TRBV7-9
J gene: TRBJ2-7
clone size: -
D gene: -

CDR3 DNA: TGTGCCAGCTCAACGGGACAGGGCGGAACCGGGGAGCTGTTTTTT
CDR3 protein: CASSTGQGGTGELFF
V gene: TRBV18
J gene: TRBJ2-2
clone size: -
D gene: TRBD1

CDR3 DNA: TGCGCCAGCAGCCAAGCTGCGACAGGGTGGATGTACGAGCAGTACTTC
CDR3 protein: CASSQAATGWMYEQYF
V gene: TRBV4-3
J gene: TRBJ2-7
clone size: -
D gene: TRBD1